One sample yielded the 9 T cell receptor beta chains listed below, sequenced in a study of graft-versus-host responses after intestinal transplantation. Their antigens are not known. Produced via immunoSEQ multiplex PCR; TCRdb's table is partial and in-frame only. Here the sample spans fewer than 120,000 clones, 85% to 95% being singletons. This material consisted of unstimulated CD8+ T cells sorted from spleen or lymph node cells, taken before intestinal transplant. The receptors here all came from a human donor who received an intestinal transplant.

V and J are TRBV5-6 and TRBJ1-4; possible D gene TRBD1, 5 bases. CDR3 length: 13 residues. V lost 4 bases, J lost 6 bases, and 10 bases lay in between. The germline V gene has CDR1 SGHDT and CDR2 YYEEEE. The CDR3 coding sequence is TGTGCCAGCAGCCCCTTGGGGGATGAAAAACTGTTTTTT. This sequence encodes CASSPLGDEKLFF.

CDR3 residues: CASGTAQETQYF. Here the CDR3 DNA reads TGTGCCAGCGGGACGGCGCAAGAGACCCAGTACTTC. V is TRBV6-5 and J is TRBJ2-5, with D perhaps assigned TRBD1 or TRBD2 (5 bases each). Germline CDR1 is MNHEY and CDR2 is SVGAGI. The V end was cut by 8 bases, the J end by 2 bases, with 9 bases between. The CDR3 spans 12 residues.

J is TRBJ2-5 and V is TRBV6-5, with 7 nucleotides matching TRBD2. CDR3 length: 15 residues. The ends lost 4 bases at V and 3 bases at J; junction bases unmatched: 8. Germline lookup yields CDR1 MNHEY and CDR2 SVGAGI. The CDR3 sequence is CASSSPGTTKETQYF. Here the CDR3 DNA reads TGTGCCAGCAGTTCCCCGGGGACTACTAAAGAGACCCAGTACTTC.

V is TRBV7-9 and J is TRBJ1-4; D perhaps matches TRBD1 (5 bases). CDR1 and CDR2 (germline): SEHNR, FQNEAQ (reference sequence). V dropped 4 bases and J dropped 13 bases, with 19 bases sitting between them. This CDR3 has 14 residues. The CDR3 protein is CASSSAGASTLLFF. CDR3 bases: TGTGCCAGCAGCTCTGCCGGGGCATCTACGCTACTGTTTTTT.

The chain is built from TRBV11-2 and TRBJ1-2, with D hard to call. This CDR3 is 15 amino acids long. Trimming removed 1 base at V and 10 bases at J, with 19 bases between. Germline CDR1 and CDR2: SGHAT and FQNNGV. CDR3 in DNA: TGTGCCAGCAGCTTAGTCGTCCCAGGCGCACGAGACTACACCTTC. Residues: CASSLVVPGARDYTF.

DNA for the CDR3: TGTGCCAGCAATTCCGGGACAGGGGGGGCAGATACGCAGTATTTT. Its protein is CASNSGTGGADTQYF. V is TRBV28 and J is TRBJ2-3; 11 bases are a match to TRBD1. CDR1 is MDHEN, CDR2 SYDVKM, per germline. The CDR3 consists of 15 residues. With 7 bases clipped from V and 4 bases from J, the junction kept 7 bases outside the gene matches.

The chain employs TRBV7-9 and TRBJ2-3; the match to TRBD1 covers 8 bases. The CDR3 has 15 amino acids. J lost 3 bases, V lost 5 bases, and 7 bases had no gene match. From germline, CDR1 is SEHNR and CDR2 FQNEAQ (reference sequence). The DNA for the CDR3 is TGTGCCAGCAGCCCCGGACAGGGCGGGACAGATACGCAGTATTTT. This encodes CASSPGQGGTDTQYF. The whole variable domain, remainder taken from reference TRBV7-9 and TRBJ2-3, is DTGVSQNPRHKITKRGQNVTFRCDPISEHNRLYWYRQTLGQGPEFLTYFQNEAQLEKSRLLSDRFSAERPKGSFSTLEIQRTEQGDSAMYLCASSPGQGGTDTQYFGPGTRLTVL.

The chain carries TRBV19 and TRBJ1-4; D not certain. From germline, CDR1 is LNHDA and CDR2 SQIVND (reference sequence). The V end lost 3 bases, the J end lost 0 bases, and 23 bases lay between the germline ends. The CDR3 has 20 residues. The CDR3 DNA reads TGTGCCAGTAGTATCCCCACAGCCGTATTACCGTCAGCAACTAATGAAAAACTGTTTTTT. This gives the protein CASSIPTAVLPSATNEKLFF.

This chain uses TRBV5-6 with TRBJ2-1; D not resolved. V shed 3 bases and J shed 6 bases, with 22 bases lying between them. The CDR3 spans 17 residues. Germline V gives CDR1 SGHDT, CDR2 YYEEEE. CDR3 sequence (DNA): TGTGCCAGCAGCTCCCTTGAGGCGACTCGTTTTATCAATGAGCAGTTCTTC. The encoded protein is CASSSLEATRFINEQFF.